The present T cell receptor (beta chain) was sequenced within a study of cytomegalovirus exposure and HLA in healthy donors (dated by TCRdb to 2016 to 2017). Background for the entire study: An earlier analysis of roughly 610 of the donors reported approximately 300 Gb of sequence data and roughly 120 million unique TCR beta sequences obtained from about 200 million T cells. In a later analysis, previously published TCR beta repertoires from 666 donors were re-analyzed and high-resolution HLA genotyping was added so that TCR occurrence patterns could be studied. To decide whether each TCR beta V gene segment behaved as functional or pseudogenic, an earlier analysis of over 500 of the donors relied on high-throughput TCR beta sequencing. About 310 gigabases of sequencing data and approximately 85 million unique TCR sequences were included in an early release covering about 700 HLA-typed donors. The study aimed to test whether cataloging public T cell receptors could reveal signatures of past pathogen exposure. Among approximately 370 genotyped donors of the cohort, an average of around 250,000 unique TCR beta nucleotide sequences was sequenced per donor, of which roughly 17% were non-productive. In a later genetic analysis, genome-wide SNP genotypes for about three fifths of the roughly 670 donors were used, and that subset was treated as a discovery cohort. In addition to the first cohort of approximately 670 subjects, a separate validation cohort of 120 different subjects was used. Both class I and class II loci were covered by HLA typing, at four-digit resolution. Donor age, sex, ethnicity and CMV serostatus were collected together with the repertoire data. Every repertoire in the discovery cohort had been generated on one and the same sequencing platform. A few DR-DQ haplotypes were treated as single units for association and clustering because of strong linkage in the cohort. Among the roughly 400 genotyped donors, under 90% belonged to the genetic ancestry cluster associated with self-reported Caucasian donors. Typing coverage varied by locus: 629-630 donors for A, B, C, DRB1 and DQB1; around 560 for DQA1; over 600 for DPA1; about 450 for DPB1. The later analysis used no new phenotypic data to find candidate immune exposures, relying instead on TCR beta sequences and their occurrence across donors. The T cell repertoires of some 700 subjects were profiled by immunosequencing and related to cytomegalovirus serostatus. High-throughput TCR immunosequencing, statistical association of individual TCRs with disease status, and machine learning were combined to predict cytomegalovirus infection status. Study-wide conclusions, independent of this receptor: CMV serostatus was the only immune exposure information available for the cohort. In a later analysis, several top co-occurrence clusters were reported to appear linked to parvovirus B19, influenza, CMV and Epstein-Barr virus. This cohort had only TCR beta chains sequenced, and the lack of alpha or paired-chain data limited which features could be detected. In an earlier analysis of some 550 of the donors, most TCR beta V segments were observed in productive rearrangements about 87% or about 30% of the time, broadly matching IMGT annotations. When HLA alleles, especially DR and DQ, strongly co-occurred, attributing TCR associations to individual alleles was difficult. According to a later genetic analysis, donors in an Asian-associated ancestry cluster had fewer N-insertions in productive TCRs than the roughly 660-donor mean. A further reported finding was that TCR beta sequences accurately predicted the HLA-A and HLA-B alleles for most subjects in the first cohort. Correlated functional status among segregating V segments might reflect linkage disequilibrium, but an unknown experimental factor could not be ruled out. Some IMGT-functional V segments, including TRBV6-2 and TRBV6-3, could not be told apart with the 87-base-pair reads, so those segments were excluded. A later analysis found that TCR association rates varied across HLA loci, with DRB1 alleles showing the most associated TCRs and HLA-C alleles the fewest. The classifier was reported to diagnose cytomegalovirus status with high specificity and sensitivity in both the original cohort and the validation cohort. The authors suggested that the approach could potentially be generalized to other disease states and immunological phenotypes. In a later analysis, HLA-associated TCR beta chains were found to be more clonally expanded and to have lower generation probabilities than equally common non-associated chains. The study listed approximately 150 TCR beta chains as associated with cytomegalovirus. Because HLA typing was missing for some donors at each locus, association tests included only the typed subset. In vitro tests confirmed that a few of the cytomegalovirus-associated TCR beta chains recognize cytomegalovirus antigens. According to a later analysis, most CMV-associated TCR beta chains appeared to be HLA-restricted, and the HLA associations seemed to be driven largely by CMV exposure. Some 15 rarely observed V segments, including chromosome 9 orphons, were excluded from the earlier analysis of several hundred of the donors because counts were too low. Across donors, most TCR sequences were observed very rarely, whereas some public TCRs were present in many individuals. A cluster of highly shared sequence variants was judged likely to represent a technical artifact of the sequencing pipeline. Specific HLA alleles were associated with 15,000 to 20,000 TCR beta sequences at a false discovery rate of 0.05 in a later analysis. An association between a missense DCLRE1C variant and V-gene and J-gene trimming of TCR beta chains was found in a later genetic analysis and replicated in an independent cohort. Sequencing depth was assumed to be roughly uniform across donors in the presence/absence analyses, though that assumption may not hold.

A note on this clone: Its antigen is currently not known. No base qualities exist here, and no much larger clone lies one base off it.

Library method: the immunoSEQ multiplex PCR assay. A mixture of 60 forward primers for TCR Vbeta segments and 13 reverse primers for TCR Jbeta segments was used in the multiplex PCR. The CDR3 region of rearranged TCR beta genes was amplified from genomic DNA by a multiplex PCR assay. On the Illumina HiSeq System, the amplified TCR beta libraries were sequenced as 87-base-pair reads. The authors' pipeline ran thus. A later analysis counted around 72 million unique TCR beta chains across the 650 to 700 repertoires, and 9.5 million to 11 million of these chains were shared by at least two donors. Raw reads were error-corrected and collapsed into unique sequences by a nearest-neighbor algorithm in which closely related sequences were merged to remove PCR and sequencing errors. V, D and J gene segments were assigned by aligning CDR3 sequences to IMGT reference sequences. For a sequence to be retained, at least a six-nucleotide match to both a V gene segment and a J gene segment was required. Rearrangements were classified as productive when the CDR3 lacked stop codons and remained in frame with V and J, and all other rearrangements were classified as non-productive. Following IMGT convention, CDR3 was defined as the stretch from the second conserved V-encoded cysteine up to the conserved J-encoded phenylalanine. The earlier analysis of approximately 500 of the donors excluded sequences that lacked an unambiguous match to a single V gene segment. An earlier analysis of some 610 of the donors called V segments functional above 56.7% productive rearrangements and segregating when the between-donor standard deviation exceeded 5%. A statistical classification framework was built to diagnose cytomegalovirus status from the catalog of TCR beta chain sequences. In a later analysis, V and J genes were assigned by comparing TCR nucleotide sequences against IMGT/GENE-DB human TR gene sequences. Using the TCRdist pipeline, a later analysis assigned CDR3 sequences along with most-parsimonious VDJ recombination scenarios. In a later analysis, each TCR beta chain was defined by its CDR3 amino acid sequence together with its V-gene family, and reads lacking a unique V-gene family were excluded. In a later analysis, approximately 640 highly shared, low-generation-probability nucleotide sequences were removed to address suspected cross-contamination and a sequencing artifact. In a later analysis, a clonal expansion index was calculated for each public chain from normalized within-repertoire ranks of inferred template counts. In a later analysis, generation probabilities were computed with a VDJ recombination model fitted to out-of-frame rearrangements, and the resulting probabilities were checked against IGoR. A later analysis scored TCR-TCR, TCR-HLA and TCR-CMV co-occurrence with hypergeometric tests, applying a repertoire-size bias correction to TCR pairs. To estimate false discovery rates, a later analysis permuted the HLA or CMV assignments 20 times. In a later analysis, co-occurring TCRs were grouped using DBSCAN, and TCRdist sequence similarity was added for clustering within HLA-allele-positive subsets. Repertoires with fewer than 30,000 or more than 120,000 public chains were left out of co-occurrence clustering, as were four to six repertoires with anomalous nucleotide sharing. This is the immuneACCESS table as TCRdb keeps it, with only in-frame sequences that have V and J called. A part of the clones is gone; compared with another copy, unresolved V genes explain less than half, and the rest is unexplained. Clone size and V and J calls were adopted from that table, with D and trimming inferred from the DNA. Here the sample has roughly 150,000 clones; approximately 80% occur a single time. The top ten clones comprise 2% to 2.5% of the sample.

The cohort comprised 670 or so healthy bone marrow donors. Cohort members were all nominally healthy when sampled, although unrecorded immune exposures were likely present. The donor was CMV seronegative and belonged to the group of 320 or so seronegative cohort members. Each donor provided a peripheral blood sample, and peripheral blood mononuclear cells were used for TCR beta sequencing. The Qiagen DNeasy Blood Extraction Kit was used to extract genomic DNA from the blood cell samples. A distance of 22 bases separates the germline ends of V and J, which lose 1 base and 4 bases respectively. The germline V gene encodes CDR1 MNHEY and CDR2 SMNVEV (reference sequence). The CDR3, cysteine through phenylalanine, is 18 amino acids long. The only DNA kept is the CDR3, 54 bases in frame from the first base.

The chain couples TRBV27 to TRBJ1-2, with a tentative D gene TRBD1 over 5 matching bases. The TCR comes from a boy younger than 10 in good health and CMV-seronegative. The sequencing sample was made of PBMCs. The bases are TGTGCCAGCAGTTTATACCATCCGAGAACCGGGGGATCCTATGGCTACACCTTC. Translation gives CASSLYHPRTGGSYGYTF.